The entry that follows covers one TCR beta chain sequence. The sample holds many counts of this clone. The antigen this receptor binds is unknown. The sample holds no much larger clone one base away, and base qualities are not on file. These data are taken from a study of OX40 agonist ivuxolimab in advanced cancers. Regarding the complete study: Ivuxolimab, which targeted the costimulatory receptor OX40 (CD134), was an agonistic, fully human IgG2 monoclonal antibody. Intravenous ivuxolimab was administered to patients every 2 weeks at six dose levels: 0.01, 0.1, 0.3, 1.5, 3 and 10 mg/kg. Of the roughly 54 dose-escalation patients, hepatocellular carcinoma was present in about 19, melanoma in around 15, renal cell carcinoma in 9 and head and neck cancer in 9. In the dose-escalation cohort, roughly 80% of patients were male, and the mean age was roughly 60 years, with a range of about 23 to 80. Patients were allowed to have had prior anti-PD-1, anti-PD-L1 or anti-CTLA-4 therapy, and around 43% of the dose-escalation patients had been treated with checkpoint inhibitors. Three dose-escalation patients achieved partial responses, one with hepatocellular carcinoma and two with cutaneous melanoma. Peripheral TCRbeta sequencing aimed to test whether ivuxolimab altered TCR sequence diversity and caused clonal T-cell expansion. The paper reports the monotherapy dose-escalation portion (N of about 47 patients) of the phase I ivuxolimab trial.

From a lookup of the germline V gene, CDR1 and CDR2 are SGDLS and YYNGEE. Counted from cysteine to phenylalanine, this CDR3 has 15 amino acids. This entry keeps only the CDR3 DNA: 45 bases, framed from base 1. V is cut back by 4 bases and J by 3 bases, with 6 bases in the junction unmatched. Beyond this particular receptor, the publication reports: At doses of 0.1 to 3.0 mg/kg, clonal expansion of both CD4+ and CD8+ blood T cells was observed from baseline to week 6. Low levels of normalized T-cell clonal expansion were also shown by some nonresponding patients. The antigen specificity of the clonally expanded peripheral T cells was not determined. In partial responders in the 0.1-3.0 mg/kg groups, normalized peripheral clonal expansion was found to be among the lowest, especially among CD8+ T cells. After ivuxolimab, more expanded clones were found on average in CD8+ T cells than in CD4+ T cells.

Patients with a history of autoimmune disease or receiving systemic immunosuppression were excluded from the trial. Peripheral blood for TCR sequencing was drawn from every dose cohort at baseline, at cycle 4 day 1 and at cycle 7 day 1. The samples were taken from a phase I, first-in-human, multicenter, open-label dose-escalation trial of ivuxolimab. Adults with locally advanced or metastatic melanoma, renal cell, hepatocellular, or head and neck squamous cell carcinoma were enrolled in the trial. Before TCR sequencing, CD4+ and CD8+ T cells were separately sorted from peripheral blood. To sequence the TCRbeta CDR3 region, genomic DNA was isolated from the sorted cells. TCRbeta CDR3 regions were sequenced using the immunoSEQ Assay. The clones in this table, taken by TCRdb from immuneACCESS, are in-frame only. Not every clone is retained; where verified, under half of the shortfall comes from an unresolved V gene, and the cause of the rest is unknown. This sample lists about 38,000 clones; about 82% were detected once. The ten largest clones capture 21% of the sample.

Sample: CD4+ or CD8+ T cells sorted from blood, taken in a trial of the OX40 agonist ivuxolimab. This sequence was found in an adult with an advanced solid tumor such as melanoma, head and neck, liver or kidney cancer. The rearrangement combines TRBV9 with TRBJ1-2, with 10 junctional bases fitting TRBD1. This receptor carries the CDR3 CASSPRQGADYGYTF. The nucleotide sequence reads as follows: TGTGCCAGCAGCCCCCGACAGGGGGCGGACTATGGCTACACCTTC.